The present T cell receptor beta chain was sequenced within a study of spatial heterogeneity in lung cancer. Study in general: Sequenced follow-up PBMC samples came a median of roughly two years after resection, where available. The average appearance count of each unique TCR and UMI combination in raw reads was more than 9.5.

After removal of 5 bases from V and 2 bases from J, the junction contained 15 bases not matched to a gene. The CDR3 is 18 amino acids. Documented time point: blood at routine non-recurrence follow-up after resection. From tumor, nontumor lung or frozen PBMC, whole RNA was taken unsorted for sequencing. On this clonotype: Its antigen remains unknown.

Broader study findings: There were more appearances of ubiquitous expanded tumor TCRs in blood at resection than at follow-up.

Every TCR cDNA molecule bore its own unique molecular identifier. TCRdb reanalysed the 5' RACE reads using MiXCR and keeps one entry per CDR3 protein. The sample consists of roughly 120,000 distinct CDR3 sequences, about 12% of them appearing once. This material consisted of PBMCs, taken at follow-up. The V gene is TRBV12-3 or TRBV12-4, the J gene TRBJ2-1; 7 bases are a match to TRBD2. This clonotype originated in a male donor with early-stage non-small cell lung cancer. In nucleotides, the CDR3 is TGTGCCAGCAGTCCCTCACGGCGGGGGTCCGCAGCCTACAATGAGCAGTTCTTC. Translating gives CASSPSRRGSAAYNEQFF.